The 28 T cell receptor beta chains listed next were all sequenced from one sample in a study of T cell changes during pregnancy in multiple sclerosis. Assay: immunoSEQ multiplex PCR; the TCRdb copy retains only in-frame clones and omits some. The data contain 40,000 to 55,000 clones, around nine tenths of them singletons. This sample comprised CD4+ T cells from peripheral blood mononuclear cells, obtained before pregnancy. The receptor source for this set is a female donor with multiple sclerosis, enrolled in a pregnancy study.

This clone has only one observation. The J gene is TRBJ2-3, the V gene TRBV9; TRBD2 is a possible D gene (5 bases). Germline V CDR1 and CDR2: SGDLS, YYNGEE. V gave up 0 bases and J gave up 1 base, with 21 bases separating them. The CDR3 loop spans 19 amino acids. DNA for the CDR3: TGTGCCAGCAGCGTAGACCCCCAGGAGCACCCGAGGGGCACAGATACGCAGTATTTT. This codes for CASSVDPQEHPRGTDTQYF.

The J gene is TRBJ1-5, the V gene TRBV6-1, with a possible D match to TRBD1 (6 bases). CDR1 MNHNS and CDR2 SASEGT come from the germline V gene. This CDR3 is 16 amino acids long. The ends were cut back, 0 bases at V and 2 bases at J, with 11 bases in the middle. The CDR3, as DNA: TGTGCCAGCAGTGAAGCGGCAGGGGATGGCAATCAGCCCCAGCATTTT. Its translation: CASSEAAGDGNQPQHF.

The CDR3 coding sequence is TGTGCCAGCAGCGCCTGGACTCTTACTGAAGCTTTCTTT. Its protein product is CASSAWTLTEAFF. This chain uses TRBV5-6 with TRBJ1-1; D gene ambiguous. Per germline, CDR1 SGHDT and CDR2 YYEEEE. Trimming shortened V by 4 bases and J by 5 bases, and 12 bases separated the two germline ends. This CDR3 region has 13 residues.

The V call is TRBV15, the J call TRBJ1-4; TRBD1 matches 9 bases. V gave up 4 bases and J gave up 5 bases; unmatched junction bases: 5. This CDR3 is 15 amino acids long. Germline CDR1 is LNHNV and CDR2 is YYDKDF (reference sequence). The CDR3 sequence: CATSTLGTGNEKLFF. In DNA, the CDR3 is TGTGCCACCAGCACCCTAGGGACAGGGAATGAAAAACTGTTTTTT.

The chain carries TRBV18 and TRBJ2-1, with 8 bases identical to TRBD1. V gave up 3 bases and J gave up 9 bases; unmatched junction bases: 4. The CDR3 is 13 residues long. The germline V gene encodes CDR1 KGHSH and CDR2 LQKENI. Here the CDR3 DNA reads TGTGCCAGCTCACCGGCAGGGGGCTTTGAGCAGTTCTTC. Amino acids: CASSPAGGFEQFF.

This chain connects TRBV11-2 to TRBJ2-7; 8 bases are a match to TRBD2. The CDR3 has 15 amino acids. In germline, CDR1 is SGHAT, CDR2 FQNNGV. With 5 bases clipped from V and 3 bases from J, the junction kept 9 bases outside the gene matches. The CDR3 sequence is CASSPRRLAGYEQYF. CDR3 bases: TGTGCCAGCAGCCCGAGGCGTCTAGCGGGCTACGAGCAGTACTTC. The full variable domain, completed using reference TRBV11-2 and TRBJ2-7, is EAGVAQSPRYKIIEKRQSVAFWCNPISGHATLYWYQQILGQGPKLLIQFQNNGVVDDSQLPKDRFSAERLKGVDSTLKIQPAKLEDSAVYLCASSPRRLAGYEQYFGPGTRLTVT.

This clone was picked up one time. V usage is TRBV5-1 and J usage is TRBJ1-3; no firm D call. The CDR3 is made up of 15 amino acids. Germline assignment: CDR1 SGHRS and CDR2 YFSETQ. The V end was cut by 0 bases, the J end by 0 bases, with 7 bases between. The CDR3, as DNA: TGCGCCAGCAGCTTGGGGCAAAACTCTGGAAACACCATATATTTT. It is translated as CASSLGQNSGNTIYF. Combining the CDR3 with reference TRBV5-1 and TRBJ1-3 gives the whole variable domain KAGVTQTPRYLIKTRGQQVTLSCSPISGHRSVSWYQQTPGQGLQFLFEYFSETQRNKGNFPGRFSGRQFSNSRSEMNVSTLELGDSALYLCASSLGQNSGNTIYFGEGSWLTVV.

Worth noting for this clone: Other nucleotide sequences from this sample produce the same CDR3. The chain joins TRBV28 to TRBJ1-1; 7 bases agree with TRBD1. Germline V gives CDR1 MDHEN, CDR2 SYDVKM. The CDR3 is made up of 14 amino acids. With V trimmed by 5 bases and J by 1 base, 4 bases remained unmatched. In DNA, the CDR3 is TGTGCCAGCAGTCCCGGGACAGCGAACACTGAAGCTTTCTTT. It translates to CASSPGTANTEAFF.

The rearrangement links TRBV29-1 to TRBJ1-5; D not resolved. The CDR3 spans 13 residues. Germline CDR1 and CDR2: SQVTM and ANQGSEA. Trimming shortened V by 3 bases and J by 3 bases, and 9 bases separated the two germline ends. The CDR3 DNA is TGCAGCGTTGACGACGGGATCAATCAGCCCCAGCATTTT. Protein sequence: CSVDDGINQPQHF.

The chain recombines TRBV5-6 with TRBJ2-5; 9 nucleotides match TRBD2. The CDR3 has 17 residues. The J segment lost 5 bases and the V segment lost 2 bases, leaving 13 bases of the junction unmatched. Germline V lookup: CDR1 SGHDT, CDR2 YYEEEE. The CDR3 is CASSFWGRAGGRETQYF. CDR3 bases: TGTGCCAGCAGCTTTTGGGGCCGCGCGGGAGGGCGGGAGACCCAGTACTTC.

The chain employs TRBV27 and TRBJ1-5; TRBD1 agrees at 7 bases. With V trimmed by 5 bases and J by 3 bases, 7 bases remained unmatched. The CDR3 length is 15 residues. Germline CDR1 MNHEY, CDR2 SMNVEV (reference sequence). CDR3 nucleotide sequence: TGTGCCAGCAGTGCCGACAGGGCCGACAATCAGCCCCAGCATTTT. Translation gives CASSADRADNQPQHF.

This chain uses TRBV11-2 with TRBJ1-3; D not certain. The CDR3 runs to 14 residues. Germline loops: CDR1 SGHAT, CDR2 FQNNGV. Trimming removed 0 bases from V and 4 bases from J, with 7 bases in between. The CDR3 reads CASSLDQIGNTIYF. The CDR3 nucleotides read TGTGCCAGCAGCTTAGATCAGATAGGAAACACCATATATTTT. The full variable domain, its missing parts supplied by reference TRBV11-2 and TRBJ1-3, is EAGVAQSPRYKIIEKRQSVAFWCNPISGHATLYWYQQILGQGPKLLIQFQNNGVVDDSQLPKDRFSAERLKGVDSTLKIQPAKLEDSAVYLCASSLDQIGNTIYFGEGSWLTVV.

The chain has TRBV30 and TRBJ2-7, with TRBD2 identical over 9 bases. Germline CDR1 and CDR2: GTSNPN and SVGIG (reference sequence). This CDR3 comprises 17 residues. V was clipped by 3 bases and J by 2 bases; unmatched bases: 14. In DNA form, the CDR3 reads TGTGCCTGGAGCGCCCCCCGGGGCGGGAGGGCGGCCTACGAGCAGTACTTC. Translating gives CAWSAPRGGRAAYEQYF.

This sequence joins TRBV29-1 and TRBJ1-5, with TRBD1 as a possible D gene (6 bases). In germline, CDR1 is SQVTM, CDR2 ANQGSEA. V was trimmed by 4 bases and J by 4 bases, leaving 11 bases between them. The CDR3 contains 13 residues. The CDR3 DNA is TGCAGCGTTGTTTGGGGGCTTAATCAGCCCCAGCATTTT. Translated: CSVVWGLNQPQHF.

The CDR3 loop reads CASSLLAGTYEQYF. The CDR3 DNA reads TGCGCCAGCAGCTTGTTGGCGGGAACCTACGAGCAGTACTTC. The rearrangement uses TRBV5-1 and TRBJ2-7, with D possibly TRBD2 on 6 matching bases. Germline V gene lookup returns CDR1 SGHRS and CDR2 YFSETQ. V shed 1 base and J shed 2 bases, with 10 bases lying between them. The CDR3 is 14 residues long.

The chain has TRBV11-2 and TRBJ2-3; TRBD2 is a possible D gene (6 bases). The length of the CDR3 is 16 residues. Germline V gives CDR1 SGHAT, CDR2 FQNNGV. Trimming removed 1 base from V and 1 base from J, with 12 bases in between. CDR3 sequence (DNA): TGTGCCAGCAGCTTAGTCGCGGGGACGGGCACAGATACGCAGTATTTT. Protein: CASSLVAGTGTDTQYF.

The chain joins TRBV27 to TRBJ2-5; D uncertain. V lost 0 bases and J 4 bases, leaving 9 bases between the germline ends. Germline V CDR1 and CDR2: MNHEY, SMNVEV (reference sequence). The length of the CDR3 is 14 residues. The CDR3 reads CASSLSVAAETQYF. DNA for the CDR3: TGTGCCAGCAGTTTATCGGTAGCCGCAGAGACCCAGTACTTC.

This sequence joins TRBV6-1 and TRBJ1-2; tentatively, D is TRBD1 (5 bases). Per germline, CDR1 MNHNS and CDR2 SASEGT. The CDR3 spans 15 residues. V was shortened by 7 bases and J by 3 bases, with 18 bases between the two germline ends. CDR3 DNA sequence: TGTGCCAGCACGAAACGTGATTGGGGGGACTATGGCTACACCTTC. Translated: CASTKRDWGDYGYTF.

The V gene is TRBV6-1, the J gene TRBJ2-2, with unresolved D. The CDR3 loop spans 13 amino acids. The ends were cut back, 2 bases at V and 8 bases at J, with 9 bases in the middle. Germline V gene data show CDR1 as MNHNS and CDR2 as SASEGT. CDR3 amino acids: CASSEFLPGELFF. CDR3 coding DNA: TGTGCCAGCAGTGAATTCCTCCCTGGGGAGCTGTTTTTT.

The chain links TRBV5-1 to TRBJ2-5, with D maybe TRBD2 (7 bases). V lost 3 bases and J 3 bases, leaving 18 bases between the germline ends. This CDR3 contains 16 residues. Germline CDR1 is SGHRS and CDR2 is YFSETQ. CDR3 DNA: TGCGCCAGCAGCTCTCGACTAGGGAGGGGGAAAGAGACCCAGTACTTC. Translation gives CASSSRLGRGKETQYF.

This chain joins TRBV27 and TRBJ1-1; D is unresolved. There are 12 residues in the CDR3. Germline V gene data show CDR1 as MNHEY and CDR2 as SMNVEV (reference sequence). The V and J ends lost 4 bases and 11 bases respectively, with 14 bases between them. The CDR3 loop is CASSSPTQAAFF. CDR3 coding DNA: TGTGCCAGCAGTTCCCCCACGCAGGCGGCTTTCTTT.

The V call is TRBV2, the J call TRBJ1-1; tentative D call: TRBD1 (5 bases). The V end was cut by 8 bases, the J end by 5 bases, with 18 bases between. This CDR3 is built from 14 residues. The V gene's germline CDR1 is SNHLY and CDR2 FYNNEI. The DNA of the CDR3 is TGTGCCAGCGGGGCGATTGGGCAAGGGACTGAAGCTTTCTTT. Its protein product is CASGAIGQGTEAFF. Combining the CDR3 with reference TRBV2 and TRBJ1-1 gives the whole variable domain EPEVTQTPSHQVTQMGQEVILRCVPISNHLYFYWYRQILGQKVEFLVSFYNNEISEKSEIFDDQFSVERPDGSNFTLKIRSTKLEDSAMYFCASGAIGQGTEAFFGQGTRLTVV.

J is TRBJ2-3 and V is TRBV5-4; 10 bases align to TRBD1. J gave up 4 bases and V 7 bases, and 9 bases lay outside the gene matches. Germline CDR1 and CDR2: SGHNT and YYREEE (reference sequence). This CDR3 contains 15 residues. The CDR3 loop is CASHSRDRGPDTQYF. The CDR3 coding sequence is TGTGCCAGCCACAGCCGGGACAGGGGACCAGATACGCAGTATTTT. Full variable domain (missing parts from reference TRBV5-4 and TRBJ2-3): ETGVTQSPTHLIKTRGQQVTLRCSSQSGHNTVSWYQQALGQGPQFIFQYYREEENGRGNFPPRFSGLQFPNYSSELNVNALELDDSALYLCASHSRDRGPDTQYFGPGTRLTVL.

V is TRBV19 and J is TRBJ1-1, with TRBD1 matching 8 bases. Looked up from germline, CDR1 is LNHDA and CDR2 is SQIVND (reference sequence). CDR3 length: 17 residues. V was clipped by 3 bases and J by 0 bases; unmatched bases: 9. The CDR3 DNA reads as TGTGCCAGTAGTATGGCGCAGGGGGCGCGTATGAACACTGAAGCTTTCTTT. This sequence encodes CASSMAQGARMNTEAFF. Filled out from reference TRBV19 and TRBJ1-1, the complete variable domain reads DGGITQSPKYLFRKEGQNVTLSCEQNLNHDAMYWYRQDPGQGLRLIYYSQIVNDFQKGDIAEGYSVSREKKESFPLTVTSAQKNPTAFYLCASSMAQGARMNTEAFFGQGTRLTVV.

Written as DNA, the CDR3 is TGTGCCACCGGGGTTTCCTACAATGAGCAGTTCTTC. It is translated as CATGVSYNEQFF. The chain links TRBV18 to TRBJ2-1, with D maybe TRBD2 (5 bases). This CDR3 contains 12 residues. Trimming took off 10 bases at V and 1 base at J, with 8 bases between the two ends. CDR1 and CDR2 from the germline V gene are KGHSH and LQKENI. Drawing the rest from reference TRBV18 and TRBJ2-1, the complete variable domain is NAGVMQNPRHLVRRRGQEARLRCSPMKGHSHVYWYRQLPEEGLKFMVYLQKENIIDESGMPKERFSAEFPKEGPSILRIQQVVRGDSAAYFCATGVSYNEQFFGPGTRLTVL.

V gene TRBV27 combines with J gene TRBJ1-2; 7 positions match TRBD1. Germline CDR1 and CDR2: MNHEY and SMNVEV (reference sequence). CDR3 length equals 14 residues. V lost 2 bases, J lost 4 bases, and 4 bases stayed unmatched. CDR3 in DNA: TGTGCCAGCAGTTTAATGGGACAGCTCTATGGCTACACCTTC. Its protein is CASSLMGQLYGYTF.

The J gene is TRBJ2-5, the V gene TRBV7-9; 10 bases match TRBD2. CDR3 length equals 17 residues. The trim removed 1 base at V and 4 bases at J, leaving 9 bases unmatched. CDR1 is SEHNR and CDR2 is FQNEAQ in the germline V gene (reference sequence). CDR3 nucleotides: TGTGCCAGCAGCTTAGTGGTCCAGCGGGAGGGCCGAGAGACCCAGTACTTC. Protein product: CASSLVVQREGRETQYF.

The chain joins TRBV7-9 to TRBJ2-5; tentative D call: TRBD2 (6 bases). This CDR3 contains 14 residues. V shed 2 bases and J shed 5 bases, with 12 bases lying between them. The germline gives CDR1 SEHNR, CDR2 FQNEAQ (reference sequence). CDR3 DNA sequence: TGTGCCAGCAGCTTATCCGGGGGAATGGAGACCCAGTACTTC. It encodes CASSLSGGMETQYF.